This T cell receptor (beta chain) was identified in a study of blood T cells in healthy people across ages. Study observations and caveats: A greater number of naive CD4+ cells and higher diversity distinguished long-lived donors from aged donors.

The germline gives CDR1 DFQATT, CDR2 SNEGSKA (reference sequence). Trimming at V came to 3 bases and at J to 3 bases, leaving 1 base not matched to a gene. CDR3 size: 13 residues. Note on this clonotype: Its antigen remains unidentified.

Alongside a J-beta primer mix, a sample-barcoded 5' primer served in a second PCR lasting roughly 7 to 12 cycles. TCRdb analysed the 5' RACE reads with MiXCR anew, one entry per CDR3 protein. Of some 1,000,000 distinct CDR3 sequences listed, 20% to 25% are singletons. The sample was also linked to a second study, of T cells of mothers and their children. That study reports: The sample comes from eight or nine healthy Caucasian donors: mothers and children. Related mother and child pairs showed slightly greater overlap (not significant) than unrelated pairs did.

The chain couples TRBV20-1 to TRBJ1-1; TRBD1 matches 10 bases. This clonotype was obtained from a girl aged 2 to 9 in good health. The sequenced material came from blood. The CDR3 nucleotides read TGCAGTGCTAGTGGACAGGGGGACACTGAAGCTTTCTTT. Its translation: CSASGQGDTEAFF.